The present T cell receptor beta chain was sequenced within a study of blood T cells in healthy people across ages. At the level of the study: Template switching caught about one barcoded beta molecule for each two T cells. Whole-study findings and limits: A roughly linear fall in TCR beta diversity per million T cells was seen with increasing age. Higher diversity, along with more naive CD4+ cells, distinguished long-lived donors from aged donors.

Primed by a sample-barcoded 5' primer and a J-beta primer mix, a second PCR proceeded for roughly 7 to 11 cycles. CDR3-containing paired-end reads numbered at least 2.5 million in each sample. TCRdb re-called the 5' RACE reads through MiXCR, storing one row per CDR3 protein. The repertoire consists of 910,000 or so distinct CDR3 sequences, with roughly half occurring once and the leading ten covering 20% to 25%. The V gene end was trimmed by 3 bases and the J gene end by 3 bases; junction bases not matched to a gene: 6. CDR1 and CDR2 from the germline V gene are SGHTA and FQGNSA. CDR3 length: 16 residues. A note on this clonotype: The antigen is not known.

The source is a woman in her fifties or sixties in good health. The sample was blood. The chain couples TRBV7-2 to TRBJ2-7, with 12 bases identical to TRBD2. The CDR3 DNA reads as TGTGCCAGCAGCTTGGAACTGACTAGCGGGAGCTACGAGCAGTACTTC. The encoded protein is CASSLELTSGSYEQYF.